These 14 T cell receptor beta chains originate from one sample sequenced in a study of blood T cell repertoires in COVID-19 (dated by TCRdb to about 2020). Libraries were prepared through the immunoSEQ multiplex PCR assay. Sourced from immuneACCESS, this table was stored by TCRdb with only in-frame sequences that have V and J called. A share of the clones is absent; for the studies checked, an unresolved V gene accounts for under half, and the remainder has no known explanation. In all, the sample holds just under 90,000 clones, and approximately 90% of those were seen once. The ten top clones hold 0.47% of the sample. The sequencing sample was made of peripheral blood. The source is a man in his sixties with acute or convalescent COVID-19.

The rearrangement uses TRBV3-1 (or the pseudogene TRBV3-2) and TRBJ2-7, with TRBD2 matching 7 bases. CDR3 length: 16 residues. V shed 4 bases, J shed 0 bases, and the junction held 9 bases outside the gene matches. In germline, CDR1 is LGHDT, CDR2 YNNKEL (reference sequence). The CDR3 DNA follows: TGTGCCAGCAGCCCCTCAGCGGGAATTAGCTCCTACGAGCAGTACTTC. It is translated as CASSPSAGISSYEQYF.

In this sample, this clone turned up once. The chain uses TRBV2 and TRBJ1-5; 7 bases align to TRBD1. The J segment lost 1 base and the V segment lost 4 bases, leaving 7 bases of the junction unmatched. The CDR3 is made up of 16 amino acids. Germline values: CDR1 SNHLY, CDR2 FYNNEI. The CDR3 here is CASSGRQGQSNQPQHF. In DNA form, the CDR3 reads TGTGCCAGCAGTGGAAGACAGGGTCAAAGCAATCAGCCCCAGCATTTT.

This chain links TRBV19 with TRBJ1-2; perhaps TRBD1 as D (6 bases). CDR1 is LNHDA, CDR2 SQIVND, per germline (reference sequence). V lost 7 bases, J lost 4 bases, and 10 bases lay in between. The CDR3 contains 12 residues. In DNA, the CDR3 is TGTGCCAGTAATGACAGGACCTATGGCTACACCTTC. This translates into CASNDRTYGYTF.

The rearrangement joins TRBV5-1 to TRBJ2-3; 11 bases line up with TRBD2. The CDR3 totals 19 residues. V lost 3 bases to trimming and J lost 4 bases; unmatched junction nucleotides: 16. Germline CDR1 reads SGHRS; CDR2 reads YFSETQ. The DNA of the CDR3 is TGCGCCAGCAGCTCCCTTAGCGGGAGGGACACCGTTCCGGCAGATACGCAGTATTTT. Amino acids: CASSSLSGRDTVPADTQYF.

V and J are TRBV6-6 and TRBJ1-2; TRBD1 aligns across 9 bases. This CDR3 has 16 amino acids. V dropped 4 bases and J dropped 7; count of bases not matched to a gene: 13. Germline lookup yields CDR1 MNHNY and CDR2 SVGAGI (reference sequence). The CDR3 reads CASSSGTGPLLSGYTF. The CDR3 DNA reads as TGTGCCAGCAGTTCGGGGACAGGGCCGTTGTTGAGTGGCTACACCTTC.

The chain recombines TRBV6-5 with TRBJ1-3, with D unresolved. V was trimmed by 11 bases and J by 6 bases, leaving 20 bases between them. Germline V gene lookup returns CDR1 MNHEY and CDR2 SVGAGI. The CDR3 contains 14 residues. The CDR3 loop is CAGRNTAELNTIYF. CDR3 bases: TGTGCCGGGAGAAATACAGCAGAATTAAACACCATATATTTT.

The chain joins TRBV5-4 to TRBJ1-1; D is unclear. V was shortened by 6 bases and J by 1 base, with 16 bases between the two germline ends. Germline V CDR1 and CDR2: SGHNT, YYREEE (reference sequence). The CDR3 sequence is 15 residues long. The CDR3 protein is CASTTGAGRNTEAFF. The CDR3 DNA follows: TGTGCCAGCACCACCGGCGCAGGTAGGAACACTGAAGCTTTCTTT.

This clone was seen just once. This chain connects TRBV29-1 to TRBJ1-3; no clear D. Germline V CDR1 and CDR2: SQVTM, ANQGSEA. V lost 3 bases, J lost 3 bases, and 6 bases lay in between. CDR3 length equals 12 residues. The CDR3, as DNA: TGCAGCGTTGAGCAGAATGGAAACACCATATATTTT. Its translation is CSVEQNGNTIYF.

This clone has just one count. The rearrangement uses TRBV9 and TRBJ2-2; D gene uncertain. V gave up 0 bases and J gave up 6 bases, with 12 bases separating them. Germline assignment: CDR1 SGDLS and CDR2 YYNGEE. The CDR3 contains 15 residues. The CDR3 DNA follows: TGTGCCAGCAGCGTAGACGCTCCGGGTTCCGGGGAGCTGTTTTTT. Its protein is CASSVDAPGSGELFF.

The chain is built from TRBV5-6 and TRBJ2-7; the match to TRBD1 covers 7 bases. CDR1 and CDR2 from the germline V gene are SGHDT and YYEEEE. V dropped 0 bases and J dropped 1; count of bases not matched to a gene: 1. The CDR3 consists of 14 residues. Here the CDR3 reads CASSLVGQSYEQYF. In DNA, the CDR3 is TGTGCCAGCAGCTTGGTGGGACAGTCCTACGAGCAGTACTTC.

On this clone itself: The same CDR3 arises from other DNA sequences in this sample as well. The chain employs TRBV12-3 or TRBV12-4 and TRBJ1-1; D remains ambiguous. V lost 2 bases and J 1 base, leaving 5 bases between the germline ends. The CDR3 length is 13 residues. The CDR3 protein is CASSLTENTEAFF. CDR3 DNA: TGTGCCAGCAGTTTAACAGAGAACACTGAAGCTTTCTTT.

V is TRBV6-2 or TRBV6-3 and J is TRBJ1-1; D is possibly TRBD1 (5 bases). The CDR3 has 11 residues. Trimming took 6 bases from V and 7 from J, leaving 9 bases between them. CDR1 MNHEY and CDR2 SVGEGT come from the germline V gene. As DNA, the CDR3 is TGTGCCAGCAGCCACGGGGGTGAAGCTTTCTTT. It encodes CASSHGGEAFF.

This chain uses TRBV27 with TRBJ2-7; 14 bases are a match to TRBD2. Germline V lookup: CDR1 MNHEY, CDR2 SMNVEV (reference sequence). V lost 1 base and J lost 3; bases outside the gene matches: 8. This CDR3 has 18 amino acids. The CDR3 loop is CASSLLTSGGASVYEQYF. DNA of the CDR3: TGTGCCAGCAGTTTATTGACTAGCGGGGGGGCCTCAGTCTACGAGCAGTACTTC.

This clone was seen just once. The J gene is TRBJ1-5, the V gene TRBV2; D is uncertain. Trimming removed 8 bases at V and 1 base at J, with 9 bases between. The CDR3 consists of 13 residues. Germline CDR1 SNHLY, CDR2 FYNNEI. The CDR3 reads CASGGGSNQPQHF. CDR3 in DNA: TGTGCCAGCGGCGGCGGGAGCAATCAGCCCCAGCATTTT.